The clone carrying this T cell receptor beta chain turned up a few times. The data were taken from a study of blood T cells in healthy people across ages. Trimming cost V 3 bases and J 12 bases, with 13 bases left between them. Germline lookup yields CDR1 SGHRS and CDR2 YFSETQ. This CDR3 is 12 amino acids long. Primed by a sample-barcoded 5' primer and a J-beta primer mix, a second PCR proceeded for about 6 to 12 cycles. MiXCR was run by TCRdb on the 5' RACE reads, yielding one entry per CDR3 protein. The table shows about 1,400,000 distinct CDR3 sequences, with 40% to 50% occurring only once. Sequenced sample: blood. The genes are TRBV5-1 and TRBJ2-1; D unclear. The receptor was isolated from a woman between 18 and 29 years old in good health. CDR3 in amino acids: CASSSPPPGQFF. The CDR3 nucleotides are TGCGCCAGCAGCTCACCCCCACCCGGGCAGTTCTTC.